This T cell receptor beta chain originates from a study of OX40 agonist ivuxolimab in advanced cancers. As for the study in general: Hepatocellular carcinoma, melanoma, renal cell or head and neck cancer affected the dose-escalation patients. A mean age of approximately 64 years, range roughly 20 to 79, was recorded, and 70% to 85% were male. Study outcomes and limitations: Among T cells, CD8+ cells averaged more expanded clones than CD4+ cells.

Per germline, CDR1 MNHEY and CDR2 SMNVEV (reference sequence). V shed 6 bases, J shed 5 bases, and the junction held 6 bases outside the gene matches. CDR3 length: 14 amino acids. Sampled blood was obtained at baseline, cycle 4 day 1, and cycle 7 day 1. The table came from immunoSEQ multiplex PCR; TCRdb's copy has only in-frame clones and leaves some out. The sample holds 15,000 to 20,000 clones; 90% are singletons and the top ten take about 52%. As to this clone: What it binds is not known.

This clonotype originated in an adult with an advanced solid tumor such as melanoma, head and neck, liver or kidney cancer. Material: CD4+ or CD8+ T cells sorted from blood, obtained in a trial of the OX40 agonist ivuxolimab. The chain carries TRBV27 and TRBJ2-3; 9 bases line up with TRBD2. The CDR3, as DNA: TGTGCCAGCAGAATAGCGGGAGAGGGAGATACGCAGTATTTT. It codes for CASRIAGEGDTQYF.